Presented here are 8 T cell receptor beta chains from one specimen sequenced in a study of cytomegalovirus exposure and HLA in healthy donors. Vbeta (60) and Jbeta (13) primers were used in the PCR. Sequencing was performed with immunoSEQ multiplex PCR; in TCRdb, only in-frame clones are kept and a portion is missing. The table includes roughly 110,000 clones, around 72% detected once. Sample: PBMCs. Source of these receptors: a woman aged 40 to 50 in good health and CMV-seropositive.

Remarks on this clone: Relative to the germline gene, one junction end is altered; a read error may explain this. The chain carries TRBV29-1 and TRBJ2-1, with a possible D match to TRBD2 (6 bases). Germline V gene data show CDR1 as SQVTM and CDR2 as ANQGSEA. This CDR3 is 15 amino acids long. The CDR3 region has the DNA TGCAGAGTTGACGCGGGGACGCATTCCTACAATGAGCAGTTCTTC. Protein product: CRVDAGTHSYNEQFF.

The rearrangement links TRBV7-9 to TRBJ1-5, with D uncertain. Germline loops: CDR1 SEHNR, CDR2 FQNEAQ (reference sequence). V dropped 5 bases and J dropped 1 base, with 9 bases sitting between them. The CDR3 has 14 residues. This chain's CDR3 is CASSGRGSNQPQHF. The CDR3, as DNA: TGTGCCAGCAGCGGGAGAGGGAGCAATCAGCCCCAGCATTTT. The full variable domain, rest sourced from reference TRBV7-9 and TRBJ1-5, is DTGVSQNPRHKITKRGQNVTFRCDPISEHNRLYWYRQTLGQGPEFLTYFQNEAQLEKSRLLSDRFSAERPKGSFSTLEIQRTEQGDSAMYLCASSGRGSNQPQHFGDGTRLSIL.

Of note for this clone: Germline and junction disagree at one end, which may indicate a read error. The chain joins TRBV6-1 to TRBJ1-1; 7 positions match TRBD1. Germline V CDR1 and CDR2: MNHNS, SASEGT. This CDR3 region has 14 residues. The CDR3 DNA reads TGTGCCGGCAGTGCCGGACAGGCGAACACTGAAGCTTTCTTT. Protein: CAGSAGQANTEAFF.

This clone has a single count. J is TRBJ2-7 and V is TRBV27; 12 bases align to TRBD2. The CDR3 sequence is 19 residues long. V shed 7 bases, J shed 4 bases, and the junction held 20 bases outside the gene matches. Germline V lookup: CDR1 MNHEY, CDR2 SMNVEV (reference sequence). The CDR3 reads CASKPLPSLAGGPKYEQYF. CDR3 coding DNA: TGTGCCAGCAAACCTCTCCCCTCTCTAGCGGGGGGGCCAAAGTACGAGCAGTACTTC.

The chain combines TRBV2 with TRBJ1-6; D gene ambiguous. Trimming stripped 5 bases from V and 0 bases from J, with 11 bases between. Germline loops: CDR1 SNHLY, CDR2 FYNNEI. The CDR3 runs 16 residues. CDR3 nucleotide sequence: TGTGCCAGCAGTACGCGAGGGAGCTCCTATAATTCACCCCTCCACTTT. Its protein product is CASSTRGSSYNSPLHF.

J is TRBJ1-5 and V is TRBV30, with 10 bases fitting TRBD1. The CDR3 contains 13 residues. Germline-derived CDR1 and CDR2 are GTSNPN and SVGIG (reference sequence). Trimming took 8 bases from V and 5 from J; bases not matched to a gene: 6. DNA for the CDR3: TGTGCCACTGACAGGGGGCTTTATCAGCCCCAGCATTTT. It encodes CATDRGLYQPQHF.

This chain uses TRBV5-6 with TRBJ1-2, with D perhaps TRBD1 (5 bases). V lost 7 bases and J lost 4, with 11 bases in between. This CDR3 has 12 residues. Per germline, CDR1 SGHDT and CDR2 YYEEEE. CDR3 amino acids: CASGRASYGYTF. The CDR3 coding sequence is TGTGCCAGCGGCAGGGCTTCCTATGGCTACACCTTC.

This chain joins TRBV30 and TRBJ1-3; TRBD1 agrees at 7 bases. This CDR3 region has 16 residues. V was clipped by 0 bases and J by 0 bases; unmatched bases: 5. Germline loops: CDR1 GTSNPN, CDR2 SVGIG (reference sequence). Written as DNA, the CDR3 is TGTGCCTGGAGTGTACAAGGGGGCACCTCTGGAAACACCATATATTTT. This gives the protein CAWSVQGGTSGNTIYF.